This T cell receptor (beta chain) was sequenced during a study of cytomegalovirus exposure and HLA in healthy donors. Points from the study as a whole: Productive status was seen about 87% or about 30% of the time for most TCR beta V segments in an earlier analysis. In a later analysis, specific HLA alleles were associated with approximately 17,000 TCR beta sequences at a 0.05 false discovery rate. Sequencing probably produced one cluster of sequence variants that were highly shared.

The PCR used 60 Vbeta and 13 Jbeta primers. Per the study methods: As a later analysis found, there were 70 million to 80 million unique TCR beta chains, of which roughly 11 million were shared. The repertoire was sequenced with immunoSEQ multiplex PCR; TCRdb's copy has only in-frame clones and lacks some. V and J calls and clone size come straight from that table; D and trimming were deduced from the DNA. The repertoire holds about 130,000 clones, about two thirds seen once, with about 3% in the top ten. J gave up 10 bases and V 4 bases, and 13 bases lay outside the gene matches. Per the germline V gene, CDR1 is MNHNS and CDR2 is SASEGT. CDR3 size: 16 residues. On this clone itself: The antigen is not known.

Material for sequencing was PBMCs. The chain uses TRBV6-1 and TRBJ1-6, with 7 positions matching TRBD1. The clonotype was recovered from a human donor in good health. The CDR3 loop is CASSAGGPGGKSPLHF. Here the CDR3 DNA reads TGTGCCAGCAGTGCCGGGGGACCAGGGGGAAAATCACCCCTCCACTTT.